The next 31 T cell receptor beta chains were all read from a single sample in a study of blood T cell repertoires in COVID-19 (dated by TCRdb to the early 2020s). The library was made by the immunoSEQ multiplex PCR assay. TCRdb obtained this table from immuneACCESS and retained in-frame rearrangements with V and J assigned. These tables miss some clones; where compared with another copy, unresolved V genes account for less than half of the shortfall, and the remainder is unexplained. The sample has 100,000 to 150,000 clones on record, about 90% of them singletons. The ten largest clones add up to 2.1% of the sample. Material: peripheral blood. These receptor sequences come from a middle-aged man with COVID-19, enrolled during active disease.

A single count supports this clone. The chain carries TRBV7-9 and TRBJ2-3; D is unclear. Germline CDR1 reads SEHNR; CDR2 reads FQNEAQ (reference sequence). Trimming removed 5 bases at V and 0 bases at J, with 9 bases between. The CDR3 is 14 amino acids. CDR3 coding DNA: TGTGCCAGCAGCGCTACAGTCAGCACAGATACGCAGTATTTT. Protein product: CASSATVSTDTQYF.

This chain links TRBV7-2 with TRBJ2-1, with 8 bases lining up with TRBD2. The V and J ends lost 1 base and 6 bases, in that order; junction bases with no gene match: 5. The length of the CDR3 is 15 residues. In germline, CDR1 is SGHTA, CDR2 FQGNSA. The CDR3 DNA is TGTGCCAGCAGCTTAGAGGCTAGCGGGTTCAATGAGCAGTTCTTC. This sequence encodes CASSLEASGFNEQFF.

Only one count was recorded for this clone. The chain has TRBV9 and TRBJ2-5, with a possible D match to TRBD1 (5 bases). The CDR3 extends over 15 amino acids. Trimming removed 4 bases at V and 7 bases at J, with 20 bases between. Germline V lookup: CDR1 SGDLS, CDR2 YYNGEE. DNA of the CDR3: TGTGCCAGCAGCCCCTCCTCGGACAAATCGGGGACCCAGTACTTC. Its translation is CASSPSSDKSGTQYF.

CDR3 in amino acids: CASSSGGGSGRQYEQYF. The CDR3 bases are TGCGCCAGCAGCTCGGGAGGGGGGAGCGGGAGGCAGTACGAGCAGTACTTC. The rearrangement links TRBV5-1 to TRBJ2-7, with TRBD2 matching 9 bases. With V trimmed by 3 bases and J by 4 bases, 14 bases remained unmatched. CDR1 and CDR2 from the germline V gene are SGHRS and YFSETQ. The CDR3 covers 17 residues.

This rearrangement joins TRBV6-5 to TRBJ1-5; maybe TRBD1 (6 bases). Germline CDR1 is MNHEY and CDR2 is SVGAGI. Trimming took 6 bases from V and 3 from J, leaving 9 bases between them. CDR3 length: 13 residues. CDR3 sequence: CASRTGPNQPQHF. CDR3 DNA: TGTGCCAGCAGAACAGGGCCCAATCAGCCCCAGCATTTT.

The CDR3 here is CASKKGAGNTIYF. As DNA, the CDR3 is TGTGCCAGCAAGAAGGGAGCTGGAAACACCATATATTTT. V and J are TRBV12-3 or TRBV12-4 and TRBJ1-3; D call uncertain. V shed 7 bases and J shed 2 bases, with 9 bases lying between them. The CDR3 spans 13 residues.

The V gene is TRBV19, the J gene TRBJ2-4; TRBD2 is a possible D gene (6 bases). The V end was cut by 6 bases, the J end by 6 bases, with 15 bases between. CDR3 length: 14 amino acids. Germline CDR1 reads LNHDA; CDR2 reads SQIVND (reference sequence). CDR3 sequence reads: CASRRTREPNIQYF. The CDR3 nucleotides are TGTGCCAGTAGGAGGACTCGGGAGCCAAACATTCAGTACTTC.

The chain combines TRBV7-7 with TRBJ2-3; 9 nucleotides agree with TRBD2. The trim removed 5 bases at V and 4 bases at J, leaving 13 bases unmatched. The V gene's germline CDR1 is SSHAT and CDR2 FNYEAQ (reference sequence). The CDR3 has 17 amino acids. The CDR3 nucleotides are TGTGCCAGCAGCCCTTATTCTATAGCGGGAGTTGCAGATACGCAGTATTTT. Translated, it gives CASSPYSIAGVADTQYF.

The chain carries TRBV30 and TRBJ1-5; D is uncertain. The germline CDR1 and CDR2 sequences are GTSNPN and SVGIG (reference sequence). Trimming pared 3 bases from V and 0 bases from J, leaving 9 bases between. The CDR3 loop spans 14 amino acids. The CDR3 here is CAWSSVYSNQPQHF. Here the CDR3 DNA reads TGTGCCTGGAGCAGCGTGTATAGCAATCAGCCCCAGCATTTT.

The CDR3 reads CASRPGLVGPGELFF. Written as DNA, the CDR3 is TGTGCCAGCAGGCCCGGACTAGTTGGCCCCGGGGAGCTGTTTTTT. The chain carries TRBV3-1 (or the pseudogene TRBV3-2) and TRBJ2-2; 7 bases map to TRBD2. CDR3 length: 15 residues. Germline CDR1 and CDR2: LGHDT and YNNKEL (reference sequence). J was trimmed by 6 bases and V by 6 bases; bases with no gene match: 10.

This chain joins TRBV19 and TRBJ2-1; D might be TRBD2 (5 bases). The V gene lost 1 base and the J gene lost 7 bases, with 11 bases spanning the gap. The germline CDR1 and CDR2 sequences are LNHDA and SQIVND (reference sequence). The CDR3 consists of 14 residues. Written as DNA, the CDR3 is TGTGCCAGTAGTATAGCAGCGGAGAGGAATGAGCAGTTCTTC. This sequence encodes CASSIAAERNEQFF. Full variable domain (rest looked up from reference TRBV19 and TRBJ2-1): DGGITQSPKYLFRKEGQNVTLSCEQNLNHDAMYWYRQDPGQGLRLIYYSQIVNDFQKGDIAEGYSVSREKKESFPLTVTSAQKNPTAFYLCASSIAAERNEQFFGPGTRLTVL.

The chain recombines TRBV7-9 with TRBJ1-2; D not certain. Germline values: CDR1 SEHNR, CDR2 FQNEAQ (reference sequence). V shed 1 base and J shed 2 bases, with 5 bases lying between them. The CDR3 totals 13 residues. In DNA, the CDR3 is TGTGCCAGCAGCTTAGATCAAAACTATGGCTACACCTTC. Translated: CASSLDQNYGYTF.

CDR3 bases: TGCAGCTCCCGGAGAGGGCTAGTTGAGGCCAATGAGCAGTTCTTC. This codes for CSSRRGLVEANEQFF. The chain links TRBV29-1 to TRBJ2-1; tentative D call: TRBD2 (5 bases). The CDR3 runs 15 residues. Trimming shortened V by 8 bases and J by 6 bases, and 23 bases separated the two germline ends. Germline CDR1 and CDR2: SQVTM and ANQGSEA.

The CDR3 sequence is CASSVGASIQETQYF. The CDR3 DNA is TGTGCCAGCAGCGTAGGCGCAAGTATCCAAGAGACCCAGTACTTC. The chain employs TRBV9 and TRBJ2-5; D not certain. The V gene's germline CDR1 is SGDLS and CDR2 YYNGEE. Trimming shortened V by 0 bases and J by 1 base, and 10 bases separated the two germline ends. CDR3 length: 15 residues.

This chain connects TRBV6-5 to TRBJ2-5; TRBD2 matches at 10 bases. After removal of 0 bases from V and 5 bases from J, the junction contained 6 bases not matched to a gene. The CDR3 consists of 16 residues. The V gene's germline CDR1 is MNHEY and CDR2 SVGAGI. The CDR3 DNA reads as TGTGCCAGCAGTTACTCGAGTACGGGACTAGCGGAGACCCAGTACTTC. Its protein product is CASSYSSTGLAETQYF.

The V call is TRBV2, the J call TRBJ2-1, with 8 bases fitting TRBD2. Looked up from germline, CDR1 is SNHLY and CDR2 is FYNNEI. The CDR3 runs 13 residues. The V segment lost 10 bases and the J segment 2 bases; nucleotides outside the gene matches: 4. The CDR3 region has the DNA TGTGCCAATCAGCGGGAGCCCTACAATGAGCAGTTCTTC. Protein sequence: CANQREPYNEQFF.

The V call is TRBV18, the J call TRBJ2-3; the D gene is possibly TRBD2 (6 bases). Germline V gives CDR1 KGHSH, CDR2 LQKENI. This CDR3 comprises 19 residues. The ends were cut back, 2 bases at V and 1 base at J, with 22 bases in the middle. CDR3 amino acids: CASSPFPPPKTGGTDTQYF. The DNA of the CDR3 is TGTGCCAGCTCACCATTTCCTCCGCCTAAGACGGGAGGCACAGATACGCAGTATTTT.

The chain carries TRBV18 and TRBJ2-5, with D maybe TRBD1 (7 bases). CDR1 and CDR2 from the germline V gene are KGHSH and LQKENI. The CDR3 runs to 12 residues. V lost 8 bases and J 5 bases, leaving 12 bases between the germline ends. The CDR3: CASARGAETQYF. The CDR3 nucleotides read TGTGCCAGCGCCAGGGGGGCGGAGACCCAGTACTTC. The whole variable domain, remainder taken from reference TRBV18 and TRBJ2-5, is NAGVMQNPRHLVRRRGQEARLRCSPMKGHSHVYWYRQLPEEGLKFMVYLQKENIIDESGMPKERFSAEFPKEGPSILRIQQVVRGDSAAYFCASARGAETQYFGPGTRLLVL.

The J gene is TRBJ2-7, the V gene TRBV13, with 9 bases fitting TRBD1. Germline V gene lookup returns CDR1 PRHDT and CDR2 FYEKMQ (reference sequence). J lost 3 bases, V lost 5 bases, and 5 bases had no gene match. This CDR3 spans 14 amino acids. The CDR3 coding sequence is TGTGCCAGCAGCCCCCGGGACAGGGTCTACGAGCAGTACTTC. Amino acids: CASSPRDRVYEQYF.

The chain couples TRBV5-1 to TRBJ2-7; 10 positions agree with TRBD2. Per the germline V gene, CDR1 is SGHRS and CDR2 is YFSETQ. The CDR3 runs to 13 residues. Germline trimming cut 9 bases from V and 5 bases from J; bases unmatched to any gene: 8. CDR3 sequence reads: CANRSGTSDEQYV. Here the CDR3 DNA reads TGCGCCAACCGCTCCGGGACTAGCGACGAGCAGTACGTC.

CDR3 bases: TGTGCCAGCAGCCCTATTCAGGGCGATGAGCAGTTCTTC. Protein product: CASSPIQGDEQFF. This chain uses TRBV5-4 with TRBJ2-1; tentative D call: TRBD1 (5 bases). The CDR3 has 13 residues. Germline CDR1 reads SGHNT; CDR2 reads YYREEE (reference sequence). The V end was cut by 4 bases, the J end by 8 bases, with 13 bases between.

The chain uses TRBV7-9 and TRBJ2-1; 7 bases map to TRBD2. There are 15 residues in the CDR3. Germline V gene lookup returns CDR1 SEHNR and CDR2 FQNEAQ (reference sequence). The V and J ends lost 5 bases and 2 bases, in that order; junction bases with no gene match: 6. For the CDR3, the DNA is TGTGCCAGCAGCCGTTCTAGCGGAACCTACAATGAGCAGTTCTTC. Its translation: CASSRSSGTYNEQFF. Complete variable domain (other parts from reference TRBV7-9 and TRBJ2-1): DTGVSQNPRHKITKRGQNVTFRCDPISEHNRLYWYRQTLGQGPEFLTYFQNEAQLEKSRLLSDRFSAERPKGSFSTLEIQRTEQGDSAMYLCASSRSSGTYNEQFFGPGTRLTVL.

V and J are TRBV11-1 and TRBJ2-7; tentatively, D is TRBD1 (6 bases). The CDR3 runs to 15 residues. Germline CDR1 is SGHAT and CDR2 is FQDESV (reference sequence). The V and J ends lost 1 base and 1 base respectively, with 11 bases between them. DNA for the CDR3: TGTGCCAGCAGCTTAGATTCTACAGGGTCCTACGAGCAGTACTTC. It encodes CASSLDSTGSYEQYF.

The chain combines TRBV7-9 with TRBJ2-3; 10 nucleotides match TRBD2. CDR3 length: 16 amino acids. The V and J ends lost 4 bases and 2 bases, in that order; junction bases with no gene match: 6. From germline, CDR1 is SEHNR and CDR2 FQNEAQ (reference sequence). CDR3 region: CASSSWTSGYTDTQYF. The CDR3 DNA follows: TGTGCCAGCAGCTCTTGGACTAGCGGATACACAGATACGCAGTATTTT.

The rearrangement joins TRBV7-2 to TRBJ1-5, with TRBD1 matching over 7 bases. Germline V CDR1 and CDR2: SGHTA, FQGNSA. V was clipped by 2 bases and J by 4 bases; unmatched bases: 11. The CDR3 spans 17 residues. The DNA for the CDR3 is TGTGCCAGCAGCTTAAGGGGAACAGGGGCGGGGAATCAGCCCCAGCATTTT. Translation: CASSLRGTGAGNQPQHF.

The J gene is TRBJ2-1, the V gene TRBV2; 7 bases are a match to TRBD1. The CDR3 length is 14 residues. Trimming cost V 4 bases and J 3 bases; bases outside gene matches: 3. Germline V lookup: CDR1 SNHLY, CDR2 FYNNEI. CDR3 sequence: CASSASGGYNEQFF. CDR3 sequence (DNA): TGTGCCAGCAGTGCGTCAGGGGGCTACAATGAGCAGTTCTTC.

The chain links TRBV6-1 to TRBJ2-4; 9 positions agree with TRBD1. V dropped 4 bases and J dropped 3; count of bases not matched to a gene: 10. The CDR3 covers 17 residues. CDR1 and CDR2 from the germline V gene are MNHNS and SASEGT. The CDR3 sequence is CASSARGTGLGKNIQYF. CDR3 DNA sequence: TGTGCCAGCAGTGCCCGGGGGACAGGGCTGGGCAAAAACATTCAGTACTTC.

DNA of the CDR3: TGTGCCATCAGGCGGGAGGCGGCAGATACGCAGTATTTT. Its protein is CAIRREAADTQYF. V is TRBV10-3 and J is TRBJ2-3, with 8 bases fitting TRBD2. The CDR3 runs to 13 residues. V was clipped by 6 bases and J by 4 bases; unmatched bases: 3. CDR1 and CDR2 from the germline V gene are ENHRY and SYGVKD.

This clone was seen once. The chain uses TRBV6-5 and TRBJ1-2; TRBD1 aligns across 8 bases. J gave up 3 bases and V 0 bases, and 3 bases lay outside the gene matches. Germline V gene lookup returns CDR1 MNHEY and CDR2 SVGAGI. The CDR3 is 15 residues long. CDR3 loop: CASSYSRDRHYGYTF. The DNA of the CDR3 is TGTGCCAGCAGTTACTCCAGGGACAGGCACTATGGCTACACCTTC.

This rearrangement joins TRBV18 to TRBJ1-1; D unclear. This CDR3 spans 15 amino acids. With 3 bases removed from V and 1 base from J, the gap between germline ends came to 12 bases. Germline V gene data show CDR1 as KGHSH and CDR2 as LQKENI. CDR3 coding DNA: TGTGCCAGCTCACCGGCGCCGGGTGGGAACACTGAAGCTTTCTTT. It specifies CASSPAPGGNTEAFF.

The CDR3 DNA is TGCGCCAGCAGCTTGAGTACTGGGGACAAGAATCAGCCCCAGCATTTT. It yields the protein CASSLSTGDKNQPQHF. V usage is TRBV5-1 and J usage is TRBJ1-5; D possibly corresponds to TRBD1 (6 bases). The CDR3 covers 16 residues. Per germline, CDR1 SGHRS and CDR2 YFSETQ. Trimming left V 1 base short and J 4 bases short, with 15 bases between.